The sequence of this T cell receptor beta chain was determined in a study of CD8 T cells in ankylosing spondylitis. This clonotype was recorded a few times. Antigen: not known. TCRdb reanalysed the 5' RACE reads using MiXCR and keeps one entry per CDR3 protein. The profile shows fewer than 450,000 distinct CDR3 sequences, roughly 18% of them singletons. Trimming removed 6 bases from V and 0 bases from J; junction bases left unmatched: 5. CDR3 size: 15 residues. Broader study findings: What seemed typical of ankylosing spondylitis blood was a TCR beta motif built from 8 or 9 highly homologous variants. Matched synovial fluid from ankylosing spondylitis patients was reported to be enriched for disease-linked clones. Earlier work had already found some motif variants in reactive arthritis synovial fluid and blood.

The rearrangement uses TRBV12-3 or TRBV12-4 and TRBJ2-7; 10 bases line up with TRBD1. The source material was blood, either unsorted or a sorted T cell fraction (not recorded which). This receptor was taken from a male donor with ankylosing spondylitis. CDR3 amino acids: CASRKTGGASYEQYF. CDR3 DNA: TGTGCCAGCAGGAAGACAGGGGGCGCCTCCTACGAGCAGTACTTC.